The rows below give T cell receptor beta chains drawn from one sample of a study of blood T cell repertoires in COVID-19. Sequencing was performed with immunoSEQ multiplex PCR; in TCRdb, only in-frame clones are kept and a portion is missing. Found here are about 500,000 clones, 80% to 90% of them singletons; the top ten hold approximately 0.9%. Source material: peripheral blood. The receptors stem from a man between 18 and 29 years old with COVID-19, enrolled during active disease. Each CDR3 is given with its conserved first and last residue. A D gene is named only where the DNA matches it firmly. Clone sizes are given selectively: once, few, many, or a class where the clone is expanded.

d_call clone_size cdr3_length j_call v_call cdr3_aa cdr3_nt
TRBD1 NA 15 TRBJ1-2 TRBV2 CASSGDRVWGYGYTF TGTGCCAGCAGTGGTGACAGGGTGTGGGGATATGGCTACACCTTC
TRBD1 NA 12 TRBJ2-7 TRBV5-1 CASSSDRDEQYF TGCGCCAGCAGTTCCGACAGGGACGAGCAGTACTTC
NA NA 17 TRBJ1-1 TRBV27 CASSLAGGWGMNTEAFF TGTGCCAGCAGTTTGGCGGGGGGATGGGGGATGAACACTGAAGCTTTCTTT
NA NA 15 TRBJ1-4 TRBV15 CATSRAPGRGEKLFF TGTGCCACCAGCAGAGCCCCCGGCAGGGGTGAAAAACTGTTTTTT
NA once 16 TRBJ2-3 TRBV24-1 CATSDLASSSTDTQYF TGTGCCACCAGTGATTTGGCGAGTTCTAGCACAGATACGCAGTATTTT
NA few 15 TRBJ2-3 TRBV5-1 CASSTGQSSTDTQYF TGCGCCAGCAGCACTGGACAGTCTAGCACAGATACGCAGTATTTT
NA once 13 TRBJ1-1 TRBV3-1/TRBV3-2 CASSLSMNTEAFF TGTGCCAGCAGCCTTAGTATGAACACTGAAGCTTTCTTT
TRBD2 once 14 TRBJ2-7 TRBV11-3 CASSPGGVSYEQYF TGTGCCAGCAGCCCGGGAGGAGTCTCCTACGAGCAGTACTTC
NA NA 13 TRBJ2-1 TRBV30 CAWSVTRYNEQFF TGTGCCTGGAGTGTAACTAGATACAATGAGCAGTTCTTC
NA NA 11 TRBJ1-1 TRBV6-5 CASISNTEAFF TGTGCCAGCATTTCTAACACTGAAGCTTTCTTT
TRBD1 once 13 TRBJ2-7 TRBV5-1 CASKIRQGNEQYF TGCGCCAGCAAAATACGACAGGGAAACGAGCAGTACTTC
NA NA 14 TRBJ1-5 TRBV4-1 CASSRTPGDQPQHF TGCGCCAGCAGCCGTACACCGGGGGATCAGCCCCAGCATTTT
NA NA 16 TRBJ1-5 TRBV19 CASSRVRGSSNQPQHF TGTGCCAGTAGTAGGGTCAGGGGATCAAGCAATCAGCCCCAGCATTTT
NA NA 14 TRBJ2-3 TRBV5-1 CASSLAQGTDTQYF TGCGCCAGCAGCTTGGCCCAGGGCACAGATACGCAGTATTTT
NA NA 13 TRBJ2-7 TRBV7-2 CASSLEQDYEQYF TGTGCCAGCAGCTTAGAACAGGACTACGAGCAGTACTTC
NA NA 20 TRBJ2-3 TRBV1 CTSSQGTGTSPTPSTDTQYF TGCACCAGCAGCCAAGGTACCGGGACTAGCCCAACCCCTAGCACAGATACGCAGTATTTT
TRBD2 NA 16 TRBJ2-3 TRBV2 CASSEEGGSRSDTQYF TGTGCCAGCAGTGAAGAGGGCGGGAGTCGATCAGATACGCAGTATTTT